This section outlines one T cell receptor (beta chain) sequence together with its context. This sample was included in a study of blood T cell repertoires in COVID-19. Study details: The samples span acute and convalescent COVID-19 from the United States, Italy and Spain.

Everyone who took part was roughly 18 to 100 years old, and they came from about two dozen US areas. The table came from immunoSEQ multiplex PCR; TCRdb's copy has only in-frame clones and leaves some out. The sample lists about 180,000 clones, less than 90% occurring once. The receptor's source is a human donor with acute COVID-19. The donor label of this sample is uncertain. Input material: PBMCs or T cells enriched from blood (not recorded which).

CDR3 sequence (DNA): TGCGCCAGCACGGTCGCTAGCGGGGTGAAATCCTACGAGCAGTACTTC. Translated, it gives CASTVASGVKSYEQYF. This chain joins TRBV5-1 and TRBJ2-7; 9 bases are shared with TRBD2. CDR1 and CDR2 from the germline V gene are SGHRS and YFSETQ. V shed 6 bases and J 1 base; nucleotides not matched to a gene: 11. The CDR3 consists of 16 residues.